These T cell receptor beta chains were read from a single sample in a study of shared clonotypes between healthy human individuals. Some clones are missing from TCRdb's copy, which holds only in-frame ones; the method was immunoSEQ multiplex PCR. The sample yields about 710,000 clones, 55% to 80% seen once. The sample comprised memory CD4+ T cells sorted from blood. All receptors come from a woman aged 25 to 39 in good health. The CDR3 runs from the conserved cysteine through the conserved F or W. D genes are given only for firm matches. Rows may omit the clone size; those that give it use once, few, many or a size class.

d_call | j_call | v_call | clone_size | cdr3_aa | cdr3_nt
NA | TRBJ1-2 | TRBV6-1 | NA | CASGRTDSYGYTF | TGTGCCAGCGGAAGGACAGATTCCTATGGCTACACCTTC
TRBD2 | TRBJ2-7 | TRBV7-3 | NA | CASSPTGLAREQYF | TGTGCCAGCAGCCCGACCGGACTAGCGAGGGAGCAGTACTTC
TRBD2 | TRBJ2-7 | TRBV27 | NA | CASSPTWGGEQYF | TGTGCCAGCAGTCCTACTTGGGGGGGCGAGCAGTACTTC
TRBD2 | TRBJ2-7 | TRBV11-2 | NA | CASSAGLAGAYEQYF | TGTGCCAGCAGCGCGGGACTAGCGGGAGCCTACGAGCAGTACTTC
NA | TRBJ2-2 | TRBV10-3 | NA | CAIQLRLNTGELFF | TGTGCCATCCAATTGCGACTGAACACCGGGGAGCTGTTTTTT
NA | TRBJ2-2 | TRBV7-9 | NA | CASSLARATNTGELFF | TGTGCCAGCAGCTTAGCGCGGGCCACCAACACCGGGGAGCTGTTTTTT
NA | TRBJ2-3 | TRBV7-3 | many | CASGTGRAPTDTQYF | TGTGCCTCAGGGACTGGACGAGCCCCCACAGATACGCAGTATTTT
TRBD1 | TRBJ1-2 | TRBV5-1 | NA | CASSLGEPTGRYGYTF | TGCGCCAGCAGCCTTGGGGAGCCGACAGGGCGCTATGGCTACACCTTC
NA | TRBJ1-3 | TRBV28 | NA | CASDRGHNSGNTIYF | TGTGCCAGCGATCGGGGACATAACTCTGGAAACACCATATATTTT
TRBD2 | TRBJ2-1 | TRBV11-3 | NA | CASGRDYNEQFF | TGTGCCAGCGGGAGGGACTACAATGAGCAGTTCTTC
TRBD1 | TRBJ1-1 | TRBV11-3 | NA | CASSSTTLDRPFF | TGTGCCAGCAGTTCAACAACCCTGGACAGGCCTTTCTTT
NA | TRBJ2-3 | TRBV11-2 | NA | CASSFAEGTDTQYF | TGTGCCAGCAGCTTCGCGGAGGGCACAGATACGCAGTATTTT
TRBD2 | TRBJ2-5 | TRBV7-8 | NA | CASMLRRLADQETQYF | TGTGCCAGCATGCTCCGCAGGCTAGCGGATCAAGAGACCCAGTACTTC
NA | TRBJ2-7 | TRBV29-1 | NA | CSVAQAEQYF | TGCAGCGTTGCCCAGGCCGAGCAGTACTTC
NA | TRBJ2-7 | TRBV7-2 | NA | CATSMGGRSAEQYF | TGTGCCACCAGTATGGGGGGGCGCTCGGCCGAGCAGTACTTC
TRBD1 | TRBJ2-1 | TRBV2 | NA | CAIYRGTYNEQFF | TGTGCCATCTACAGGGGAACCTACAATGAGCAGTTCTTC
NA | TRBJ2-1 | TRBV6-6 | NA | CASSQRAYNEQFF | TGTGCCAGCAGCCAGCGGGCTTACAATGAGCAGTTCTTC
NA | TRBJ2-3 | TRBV5-4 | NA | CASSSAQGMVGTQYF | TGTGCCAGCAGCTCCGCTCAGGGTATGGTTGGTACGCAGTATTTT
NA | TRBJ1-5 | TRBV12-5 | few | CASSSASNQPQHF | TGTGCTAGTTCATCGGCGTCTAATCAGCCCCAGCATTTT
TRBD1 | TRBJ1-1 | TRBV6-1 | once | CASPRDRAVYTEAFF | TGTGCCAGCCCGAGAGACAGGGCGGTTTACACTGAAGCTTTCTTT
TRBD1 | TRBJ2-3 | TRBV14 | NA | CASSRDRGFDTQYF | TGTGCCAGCAGCCGGGACAGGGGGTTCGATACGCAGTATTTT
NA | TRBJ2-1 | TRBV29-1 | NA | CSAKQGGEQFF | TGCAGCGCAAAACAGGGAGGAGAGCAGTTCTTC
NA | TRBJ1-2 | TRBV6-5 | NA | CASSEWEGSYGYTF | TGTGCCAGCAGTGAATGGGAGGGGAGCTATGGCTACACCTTC
NA | TRBJ2-7 | TRBV6-6 | NA | CASSVSWARYEQYF | TGTGCCAGCAGTGTCTCGTGGGCCCGGTACGAGCAGTACTTC
TRBD1 | TRBJ2-7 | TRBV7-8 | few | CASSIRGRVYEQYF | TGTGCCAGCAGCATTAGGGGGCGGGTTTACGAGCAGTACTTC
TRBD2 | TRBJ2-2 | TRBV7-9 | NA | CASSPGRLAGATGELFF | TGTGCCAGCAGCCCCGGGCGACTAGCGGGAGCCACCGGGGAGCTGTTTTTT
NA | TRBJ2-3 | TRBV11-3 | once | CASSLGLAATDTQYF | TGTGCCAGCAGCTTAGGTCTAGCAGCAACAGATACGCAGTATTTT
TRBD1 | TRBJ1-4 | TRBV4-1 | NA | CASSPGQGVGEKLFF | TGCGCCAGCAGCCCCGGACAGGGAGTAGGGGAAAAACTGTTTTTT
NA | TRBJ2-1 | TRBV6-6 | NA | CASSPGPYNEQFF | TGTGCCAGCAGCCCCGGGCCCTACAATGAGCAGTTCTTC
NA | TRBJ2-2 | TRBV5-1 | NA | CASSLNPGDTGELFF | TGCGCCAGCAGCTTGAATCCGGGGGACACCGGGGAGCTGTTTTTT
TRBD1 | TRBJ1-1 | TRBV5-1 | few | CASSVRTGMNTEAFF | TGCGCCAGCAGCGTCCGGACAGGGATGAACACTGAAGCTTTCTTT
NA | TRBJ1-5 | TRBV28 | NA | CASSLGRGGSNQPQHF | TGTGCCAGCAGTTTAGGCCGGGGGGGTAGCAATCAGCCCCAGCATTTT
TRBD1 | TRBJ1-2 | TRBV18 | NA | CASSPAGGANYGYTF | TGTGCCAGCTCCCCCGCAGGGGGGGCCAACTATGGCTACACCTTC
NA | TRBJ2-7 | TRBV10-3 | once | CAISGQVYEQYF | TGTGCCATCTCAGGTCAGGTCTACGAGCAGTACTTC
NA | TRBJ2-7 | TRBV28 | NA | CASSLEAGTAHEQYF | TGTGCCAGCAGTTTAGAGGCCGGGACCGCCCACGAGCAGTACTTC
NA | TRBJ2-7 | TRBV5-1 | NA | CASSQGSWAREQYF | TGCGCCAGCAGCCAAGGTAGTTGGGCCCGGGAGCAGTACTTC
NA | TRBJ2-7 | TRBV5-1 | NA | CASQGQQYF | TGCGCCAGCCAAGGCCAGCAGTACTTC
NA | TRBJ1-1 | TRBV7-9 | NA | CASSSSIRAANTEAFF | TGTGCCAGCAGCTCATCAATCAGGGCGGCGAACACTGAAGCTTTCTTT
NA | TRBJ1-2 | TRBV30 | NA | CAWSDGPSYGYTF | TGTGCCTGGAGCGACGGCCCTAGCTATGGCTACACCTTC
NA | TRBJ1-6 | TRBV7-8 | few | CASSLESRGNNSPLHF | TGTGCCAGCAGCTTAGAATCCCGAGGGAATAATTCACCCCTCCACTTT
NA | TRBJ1-2 | TRBV11-3 | NA | CASSLAGNNYTF | TGTGCCAGCAGCTTAGCCGGAAATAACTACACCTTC
TRBD2 | TRBJ2-3 | TRBV10-3 | NA | CAIRPAGSTDTQYF | TGTGCCATCAGGCCAGCGGGGAGCACAGATACGCAGTATTTT
NA | TRBJ2-7 | TRBV2 | NA | CASSDPYEQYF | TGTGCCAGCAGTGACCCATACGAGCAGTACTTC
TRBD2 | TRBJ2-1 | TRBV6-1 | NA | CASSRSGLGIHEQFF | TGTGCCAGCAGCCGGTCGGGACTAGGTATCCATGAGCAGTTCTTC
NA | TRBJ2-2 | TRBV2 | NA | CASSSLGRTGELFF | TGTGCCAGCAGTTCTCTAGGGAGGACCGGGGAGCTGTTTTTT
NA | TRBJ2-1 | TRBV10-2 | once | CASSPILGGEQFF | TGCGCCAGCAGTCCAATACTCGGGGGTGAGCAGTTCTTC
NA | TRBJ1-2 | TRBV30 | NA | CAWSGGAGGYTF | TGTGCCTGGAGTGGGGGGGCCGGCGGCTACACCTTC
NA | TRBJ2-2 | TRBV5-4 | once | CAAWRAGNTGELFF | TGTGCCGCTTGGAGGGCAGGGAACACCGGGGAGCTGTTTTTT
TRBD1 | TRBJ1-1 | TRBV18 | few | CASSPLQGETEAFF | TGTGCCAGCTCACCACTACAGGGGGAAACTGAAGCTTTCTTT
NA | TRBJ2-7 | TRBV5-1 | NA | CASSFDGNYEQYF | TGCGCCAGCAGCTTCGACGGAAACTACGAGCAGTACTTC
TRBD1 | TRBJ2-1 | TRBV18 | NA | CASSQGQGLDEQFF | TGTGCCAGCTCCCAGGGACAGGGGCTCGATGAGCAGTTCTTC
TRBD2 | TRBJ2-7 | TRBV29-1 | NA | CSVQTSGSTYEQYF | TGCAGCGTTCAGACTAGCGGGAGTACCTACGAGCAGTACTTC
TRBD2 | TRBJ2-3 | TRBV7-9 | NA | CASSLVPGTSGSADTQYF | TGTGCCAGCAGCCTTGTCCCCGGTACTAGCGGGAGTGCAGATACGCAGTATTTT